The entry below gives a single T cell receptor (beta chain) sequence along with its context. Its antigen is as yet unknown. This CDR3 has 12 residues. The germline gives CDR1 SGHAT, CDR2 FQNNGV. Trimming took off 0 bases at V and 5 bases at J, with 1 base between the two ends. Libraries were prepared by immunoSEQ multiplex PCR; TCRdb keeps only in-frame clonotypes and omits some of them. The table has approximately 90,000 clones, roughly 89% seen once. The record originates from a study of T cell responses to AZD1222 COVID-19 vaccine. Study conclusions and caveats: An increase in Spike-specific TCR breadth and depth was observed after two AZD1222 doses.

This material consisted of peripheral blood, taken on day 0 of AZD1222 vaccination. The chain carries TRBV11-2 and TRBJ2-2; D is uncertain. This TCR derives from an adult in good health. The CDR3: CASSLDTGELFF. CDR3 DNA sequence: TGTGCCAGCAGCTTAGATACCGGGGAGCTGTTTTTT.